This T cell receptor (beta chain) is drawn from a study of glioma-infiltrating T cells (dated by TCRdb to about 2016). With regard to the full study: TCR alpha- and beta-chain repertoires were sequenced from glioma tissue, non-neoplastic brain tissue and matched peripheral blood mononuclear cells. Each tissue-infiltrating repertoire was compared with the same patient's peripheral blood repertoire to measure divergence between tissue and blood T-cell populations. Three low-grade glioma patients, roughly 8 primary glioblastoma patients and three non-glioma patients contributing non-neoplastic brain tissue were included in the paired cohort. Results and caveats for the whole study, not just this receptor: Tissue and blood shared very few CDR3 sequences, a result attributed to high CDR3 diversity and limited sampling. VJ-independent divergence between tissue and blood was found to be below expectation in non-neoplastic patients but above expectation in all gliomas, particularly low-grade gliomas. Small numbers underpinned the group comparisons: eight glioblastoma patients, three low-grade glioma patients and three non-neoplastic patients.

The CDR3 starts with the cysteine, ends with the phenylalanine, and has 17 residues. Only the CDR3 region is kept as DNA, spanning 51 bases read in frame from base 1. As encoded in the germline V gene, CDR1 is SNHLY while CDR2 is FYNNEI. To note about this clonotype: Its antigen remains unidentified. The germline gene is not matched at one end of the junction; a read error may be the cause.

The iRepertoire nested amplicon-rescue multiplex PCR (arm-PCR) platform was used to amplify TCR alpha and beta CDR3 regions from RNA. One-step reverse transcription and amplification used roughly 95-400 ng of tissue mRNA or PBMC total RNA as input. Following bead purification, Illumina adapters were added by a secondary multiplex PCR, and the libraries were gel-purified between 200 and 400 bp. The libraries contained internal 6-nucleotide barcodes that were used for demultiplexing. Sequencing of libraries was performed on an Illumina MiSeq with 2x220 or 2x250 nucleotide paired-end reads. The original pipeline was this. Paired reads were merged with FLASH 1.2.11 and aligned to the GRCh37 human genome with BWA-MEM before extracting TRA and TRB reads. An IMGT-derived reference of cassette sequences and CDR3 motifs, with pseudogenes included, was used for V and J assignment. Three-frame translation of reads was performed, and productive CDR3s were defined as those with a C...FGXG motif and no stop codons. Clonotypes were defined as unique combinations of V-J cassette pair and CDR3 amino acid sequence. Reads were filtered by Hamming distance, with the threshold set by the sequence error rate of each sample in mapped regions. Starting from the raw public reads, TCRdb applied fastp trimming at Q25, assembled clones with MiXCR and retained in-frame beta chains. Records with the same CDR3 protein are collapsed into one entry carrying the most frequent genes and DNA. The V and J calls here are based on TCRdb, not the publication. The sample profile shows under 200,000 distinct CDR3 sequences; around 40% of them were found once. Around 5.2% of the sample is in the top ten clones.

This receptor was identified in a human donor with low-grade glioma or glioblastoma, undergoing nonglioma brain surgery, or in good health (not recorded which). The specimen sequenced was glioma tissue, nonneoplastic brain tissue, or PBMCs (not recorded which). The receptor chain draws on TRBV2 and TRBJ2-1; 14 bases in the junction line up with TRBD2. The CDR3 protein is CASKGGLAGAGYSEQFF. The DNA sequence is TGTGCCAGCAAGGGGGGACTAGCGGGAGCGGGCTACAGTGAGCAGTTCTTC.